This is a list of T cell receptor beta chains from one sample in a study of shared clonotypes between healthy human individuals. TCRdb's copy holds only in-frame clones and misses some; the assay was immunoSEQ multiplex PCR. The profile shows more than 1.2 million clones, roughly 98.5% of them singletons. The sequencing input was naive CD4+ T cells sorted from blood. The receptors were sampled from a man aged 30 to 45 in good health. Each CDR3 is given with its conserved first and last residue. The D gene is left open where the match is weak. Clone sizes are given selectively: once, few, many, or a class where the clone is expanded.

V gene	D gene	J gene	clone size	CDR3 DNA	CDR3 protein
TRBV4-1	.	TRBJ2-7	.	TGCGCCAGCAGCCAAGACCAGCGGATCTACGAGCAGTACTTC	CASSQDQRIYEQYF
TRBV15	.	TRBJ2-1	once	TGTGCCACCAGCAGAGGACAGGGCGGGGATGAGCAGTTCTTC	CATSRGQGGDEQFF
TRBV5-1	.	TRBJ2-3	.	TGCGCCAGCAGCTCTTTTCCCCCAGATACGCAGTATTTT	CASSSFPPDTQYF
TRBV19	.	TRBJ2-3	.	TGTGCCAGTAGTACTAGTTCAATCCCAGATACGCAGTATTTT	CASSTSSIPDTQYF
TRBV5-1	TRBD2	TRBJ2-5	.	TGCGCCAGCAGCGATCGACTAGCGGGCTCAGAGACCCAGTACTTC	CASSDRLAGSETQYF
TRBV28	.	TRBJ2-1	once	TGTGCCAGCAGAGGGACCCCCAGCACCTACAATGAGCAGTTCTTC	CASRGTPSTYNEQFF
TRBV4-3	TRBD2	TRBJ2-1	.	TGCGCCAGCAGCCAAGATAGCGGGAGCGGGTACAATGAGCAGTTCTTC	CASSQDSGSGYNEQFF
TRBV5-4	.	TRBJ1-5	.	TGTGCCAGCAGCTTGGACGGTAGCAATCAGCCCCAGCATTTT	CASSLDGSNQPQHF
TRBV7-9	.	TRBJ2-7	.	TGTGCCAGCAGCTTAGGGGCGCACTACGAGCAGTACTTC	CASSLGAHYEQYF
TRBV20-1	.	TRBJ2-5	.	TGCAGTGCTAGAGAAGGGGAGACCCAGTACTTC	CSAREGETQYF
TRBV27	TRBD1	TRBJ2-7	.	TGTGCCAGCAGCCCAGACAGGGTTTACGAGCAGTACTTC	CASSPDRVYEQYF
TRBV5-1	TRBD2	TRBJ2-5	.	TGCGCCAGCAGCCGCCGTATGGTAGCGGGAGAGACCCAGTACTTC	CASSRRMVAGETQYF
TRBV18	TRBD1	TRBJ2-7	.	TGTGCCAGCGCACCGGGACAGGGGACCTACGAGCAGTACTTC	CASAPGQGTYEQYF
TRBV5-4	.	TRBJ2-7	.	TGTGCCAGCAGCTTAGAGGCCCGGGACGCCTACGAGCAGTACTTC	CASSLEARDAYEQYF
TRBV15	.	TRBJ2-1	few	TGTGCCACCAGCATCGAGCGTCCAGGGTCCTACAATGAGCAGTTCTTC	CATSIERPGSYNEQFF
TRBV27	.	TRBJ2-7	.	TGTGCCAGCAGGGGGGCGGGAGTTGGCGAGCAGTACTTC	CASRGAGVGEQYF
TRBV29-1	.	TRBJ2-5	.	TGCAGCGAAGGTTACAAGTCAGAGACCCAGTACTTC	CSEGYKSETQYF
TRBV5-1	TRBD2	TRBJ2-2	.	TGCGCCAGCAGCTTGAATGCGGGGGGCACCGGGGAGCTGTTTTTT	CASSLNAGGTGELFF
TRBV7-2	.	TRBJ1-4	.	TGTGCCAGCAGCCGACCGGGGTCCGCACTGTTTTTT	CASSRPGSALFF
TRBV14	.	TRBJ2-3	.	TGTGCCAGCAGTCCTGGCACAGATACGCAGTATTTT	CASSPGTDTQYF
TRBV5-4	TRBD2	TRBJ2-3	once	TGTGCCAGCAGGAGCTTTAGCGGGAGCCCCCCAGATACGCAGTATTTT	CASRSFSGSPPDTQYF
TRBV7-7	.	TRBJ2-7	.	TGTGCCAGCAGCCCCCCGGGTTCCTACGAGCAGTACTTC	CASSPPGSYEQYF
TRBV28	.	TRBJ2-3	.	TGTGCCAGCAAAATGGCCAGGATGGAAGATACGCAGTATTTT	CASKMARMEDTQYF
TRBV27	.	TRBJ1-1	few	TGTGCCAGCAGGATATCACGGATGAACACTGAAGCTTTCTTT	CASRISRMNTEAFF
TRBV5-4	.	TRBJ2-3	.	TGTGCCAGCAATAGCGGTAACACAGATACGCAGTATTTT	CASNSGNTDTQYF
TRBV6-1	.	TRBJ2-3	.	TGTGCCAGCAGGGCGATAAGAAACACAGATACGCAGTATTTT	CASRAIRNTDTQYF
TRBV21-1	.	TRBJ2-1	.	TGTGCCAGCAGCAAAAACAAACAGGGGGGACACAATGAGCAGTTCTTC	CASSKNKQGGHNEQFF
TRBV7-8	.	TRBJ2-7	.	TGTGCCAGCGGCCAGCTAGGTGACGAGCAGTACTTC	CASGQLGDEQYF
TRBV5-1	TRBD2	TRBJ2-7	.	TGCGCCAGTACCCCGGGGGGGACCTACGAGCAGTACTTC	CASTPGGTYEQYF
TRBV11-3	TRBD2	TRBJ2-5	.	TGTGCCAGCAGCATGAGACTAGCGGGAGGGTTGCAGGAGACCCAGTACTTC	CASSMRLAGGLQETQYF
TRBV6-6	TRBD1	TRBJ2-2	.	TGTGCCAGCAGCATGACAGGGGACACCGGGGAGCTGTTTTTT	CASSMTGDTGELFF
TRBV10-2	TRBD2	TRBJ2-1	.	TGCGCCAGCAGTGAAGGGACTAGCGGGAGGTGGCTCTACAATGAGCAGTTCTTC	CASSEGTSGRWLYNEQFF
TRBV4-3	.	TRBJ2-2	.	TGCGCCAGCAGCCAATCTGCGGGTACTTGGACCGGGGAGCTGTTTTTT	CASSQSAGTWTGELFF
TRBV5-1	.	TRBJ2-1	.	TGCGCCAGCAGCTTGACCCAGAGCTCCTACAATGAGCAGTTCTTC	CASSLTQSSYNEQFF
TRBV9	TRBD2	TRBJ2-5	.	TGTGCCAGCAGCGCCAGACTAGCGGGACAAGAGACCCAGTACTTC	CASSARLAGQETQYF
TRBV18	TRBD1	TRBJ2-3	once	TGTGCCAGCTCTCCTGACAGGGTGGGCACAGATACGCAGTATTTT	CASSPDRVGTDTQYF
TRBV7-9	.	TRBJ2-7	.	TGTGCCAGCAGCTTAACAGGTTCGGGCGAGCAGTACTTC	CASSLTGSGEQYF
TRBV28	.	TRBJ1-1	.	TGTGCCAGCAGGCCCGCGAGGAGTATGAACACTGAAGCTTTCTTT	CASRPARSMNTEAFF
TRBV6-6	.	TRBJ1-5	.	TGTGCCAGCAGTTACTCAGGCAGCTATAGCAATCAGCCCCAGCATTTT	CASSYSGSYSNQPQHF
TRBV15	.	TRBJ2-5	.	TGTGCCACCAGCAGGTGGACAGAGACCCAGTACTTC	CATSRWTETQYF
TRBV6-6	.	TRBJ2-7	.	TGTGCCAGCAGCCACCCTCTCCACGAGCAGTACTTC	CASSHPLHEQYF
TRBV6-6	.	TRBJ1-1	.	TGTGCCAGCAGTCCCCAGGGTATCTCCGCTGAAGCTTTCTTT	CASSPQGISAEAFF
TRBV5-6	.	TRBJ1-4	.	TGTGCCAGCAGCTTGGTGGACGGCGGACGAAAACTGTTTTTT	CASSLVDGGRKLFF
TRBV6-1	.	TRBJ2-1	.	TGTGCCAGCAGTTTACCGGGACCCCCCCGGTTCTTC	CASSLPGPPRFF